This T cell receptor (beta chain) emerged from a study of Graves' ophthalmopathy and Graves' hyperthyroidism. Study findings and constraints: Built on 13 signatures, a model told ophthalmopathy apart from stable hyperthyroidism with over 85% sensitivity and approximately 81% specificity.

This clonotype has a count of ten or more. Antigen: not known. Trimming removed 5 bases from V and 4 bases from J; junction bases left unmatched: 6. The CDR3 is 14 residues long. CDR1 and CDR2 from the germline V gene are SQVTM and ANQGSEA. From RNA, the CDR3 regions of TCR beta chains were amplified and sequenced. RT-PCR was first run with HTBI primers, then multiplex PCR in a second round. MiXCR, run by TCRdb on the multiplex PCR reads, gives a single entry per CDR3 protein. The sample includes 340,000 or so distinct CDR3 sequences, roughly 16% of them seen just once. Sequencing was done on a sample of peripheral blood. V is TRBV29-1 and J is TRBJ2-5; 11 bases fit TRBD2. The source is an adult man with Graves' ophthalmopathy. CDR3 DNA sequence: TGCAGCGTTTTAGCGGGAGGGCCAGGAGAGACCCAGTACTTC. It codes for CSVLAGGPGETQYF. Filled out from reference TRBV29-1 and TRBJ2-5, the complete variable domain reads SAVISQKPSRDICQRGTSLTIQCQVDSQVTMMFWYRQQPGQSLTLIATANQGSEATYESGFVIDKFPISRPNLTFSTLTVSNMSPEDSSIYLCSVLAGGPGETQYFGPGTRLLVL.